This TCR beta chain comes out of a study of T cell changes during pregnancy in multiple sclerosis. Generated by immunoSEQ multiplex PCR, the TCRdb table keeps only in-frame clones and is missing some. The sample contains roughly 40,000 clones, 85% to 95% of which appear only once. V shed 5 bases and J 2 bases; nucleotides not matched to a gene: 5. Germline V gene data show CDR1 as SGHTA and CDR2 as FQGNSA. This CDR3 has 15 amino acids. This sample comprised CD4+ T cells from peripheral blood mononuclear cells, obtained after pregnancy. The genes are TRBV7-2 and TRBJ2-3, with 9 positions matching TRBD2. The sequence was obtained from a female donor with multiple sclerosis, enrolled in a pregnancy study. The CDR3, as DNA: TGTGCCAGCAGCGTTCTAGCGGGACCCACAGATACGCAGTATTTT. Translation: CASSVLAGPTDTQYF.